These 3 T cell receptor beta chains were all obtained from the same sample, sequenced in a study of OX40 agonist ivuxolimab in advanced cancers. Measured with immunoSEQ multiplex PCR; TCRdb has only the in-frame clones, and not every one. This sample yields some 70,000 clones, of which around four fifths are seen a single time; approximately 5.6% belongs to the top ten. Source: CD4+ or CD8+ T cells sorted from blood, taken in a trial of the OX40 agonist ivuxolimab. Every receptor here comes from an adult with an advanced solid tumor such as melanoma, head and neck, liver or kidney cancer.

The chain recombines TRBV7-2 with TRBJ2-2; D uncertain. Germline V gene lookup returns CDR1 SGHTA and CDR2 FQGNSA. The CDR3 loop spans 15 amino acids. V dropped 5 bases and J dropped 8 bases, with 18 bases sitting between them. CDR3 nucleotide sequence: TGTGCCAGCAGCCCACCCCAGATGCTCGGAGGGGAGCTGTTTTTT. It yields the protein CASSPPQMLGGELFF.

The J gene is TRBJ2-3, the V gene TRBV27; no clear D gene. The length of the CDR3 is 13 residues. CDR1 is MNHEY, CDR2 SMNVEV, per germline (reference sequence). The V and J ends lost 2 bases and 3 bases respectively, with 6 bases between them. CDR3 region: CASSLTRTDTQYF. The CDR3 DNA reads as TGTGCCAGCAGTTTAACGAGGACAGATACGCAGTATTTT.

The J gene is TRBJ2-7, the V gene TRBV10-1, with D hard to call. V shed 7 bases and J shed 5 bases, with 6 bases lying between them. Germline loops: CDR1 WNHNN, CDR2 SYGVQD (reference sequence). The CDR3 totals 10 residues. CDR3 protein: CASNQDEQYV. The CDR3, as DNA: TGCGCCAGCAACCAGGACGAGCAGTACGTC.